The 29 T cell receptor beta chains presented below share a single source sample, sequenced in a study of identical twins. Each CDR3 protein is one row after TCRdb ran MiXCR on the 5' RACE reads. The data hold hundreds of thousands of distinct CDR3 sequences, with around 20% observed a single time. This same sample was also part of a study on T cells expressing NK-cell markers.

What was sequenced was PBMCs. The receptor set was obtained from a young woman in good health.

The J gene is TRBJ2-7, the V gene TRBV20-1; 9 bases fit TRBD1. V shed 3 bases and J 6 bases; nucleotides not matched to a gene: 6. This CDR3 region has 13 residues. Per germline, CDR1 DFQATT and CDR2 SNEGSKA (reference sequence). CDR3 in DNA: TGCAGTGCTAGTGGGACAGGGACCCCCGAGCAGTACTTC. This gives the protein CSASGTGTPEQYF.

The chain joins TRBV11-1 to TRBJ2-3; 16 bases agree with TRBD2. The CDR3 totals 18 residues. Trimming at V came to 1 base and at J to 2 bases, leaving 3 bases not matched to a gene. The germline gives CDR1 SGHAT, CDR2 FQDESV (reference sequence). CDR3 region: CASSLDGTSGGATDTQYF. CDR3 DNA: TGTGCCAGCAGCTTAGACGGGACTAGCGGGGGGGCCACAGATACGCAGTATTTT. Looking up the rest from reference TRBV11-1 and TRBJ2-3 gives the full variable domain: EAEVAQSPRYKITEKSQAVAFWCDPISGHATLYWYRQILGQGPELLVQFQDESVVDDSQLPKDRFSAERLKGVDSTLKIQPAELGDSAMYLCASSLDGTSGGATDTQYFGPGTRLTVL.

This clonotype was seen only a few times. The rearrangement joins TRBV20-1 to TRBJ2-3, with 11 positions matching TRBD2. There are 16 residues in the CDR3. Germline trimming cut 3 bases from V and 1 base from J; bases unmatched to any gene: 6. Germline assignment: CDR1 DFQATT and CDR2 SNEGSKA (reference sequence). The CDR3 coding sequence is TGCAGTGCTAGGCGGTTTAGCGGGAGGGGCACAGATACGCAGTATTTT. It codes for CSARRFSGRGTDTQYF.

The chain couples TRBV24-1 to TRBJ2-3, with TRBD1 matching over 8 bases. V dropped 11 bases and J dropped 0; count of bases not matched to a gene: 3. Germline loops: CDR1 KGHDR, CDR2 SFDVKD. This CDR3 has 13 amino acids. CDR3 sequence: CAISGGSTDTQYF. The CDR3 DNA reads TGTGCCATTTCAGGGGGCAGCACAGATACGCAGTATTTT.

This chain uses TRBV10-3 with TRBJ2-7, with TRBD1 matching 8 bases. The CDR3 loop spans 14 amino acids. Germline values: CDR1 ENHRY, CDR2 SYGVKD. Trimming cost V 7 bases and J 3 bases; bases outside gene matches: 8. The CDR3, as DNA: TGTGCCATCAAGAAGACAGGGGACGGCTACGAGCAGTACTTC. It specifies CAIKKTGDGYEQYF.

This clonotype was observed many times. This sequence joins TRBV20-1 and TRBJ2-1, with 8 nucleotides matching TRBD1. The CDR3 is made up of 13 amino acids. CDR1 is DFQATT, CDR2 SNEGSKA, per germline (reference sequence). With 7 bases clipped from V and 5 bases from J, the junction kept 7 bases outside the gene matches. The CDR3 region has the DNA TGCAGTGGCCGGACAGGGAGCCACAATGAGCAGTTCTTC. This codes for CSGRTGSHNEQFF.

This clonotype was picked up a small number of times. J is TRBJ1-1 and V is TRBV12-3 or TRBV12-4; tentatively, D is TRBD1 (6 bases). The CDR3 sequence is 13 residues long. The V and J ends lost 5 bases and 8 bases respectively, with 15 bases between them. DNA for the CDR3: TGTGCCAGCAGTAAACACAGGGTCTCGGAAGCTTTCTTT. This codes for CASSKHRVSEAFF.

A few counts support this clonotype. The rearrangement joins TRBV7-8 to TRBJ2-1; D tentatively reads TRBD1 or TRBD2 (5 bases each). Germline V gene lookup returns CDR1 SGHVS and CDR2 FQNEAQ. There are 15 residues in the CDR3. Deletions cut 5 bases from V and 10 bases from J, with 21 bases between. Here the CDR3 DNA reads TGTGCCAGCAGCCACCGAAGGGACCTAGCACGAGAGCAGTTCTTC. Amino acids: CASSHRRDLAREQFF.

This clonotype came up many times. The chain employs TRBV7-6 and TRBJ2-7; weak D call: TRBD2 (7 bases). Per germline, CDR1 SGHVS and CDR2 FNYEAQ. The V gene lost 5 bases and the J gene lost 7 bases, with 21 bases spanning the gap. The CDR3 extends over 15 amino acids. The CDR3 region is CASSETTGGLGEQYF. The CDR3 region has the DNA TGTGCCAGCAGCGAAACGACCGGGGGGCTTGGGGAGCAGTACTTC. Looking up the rest from reference TRBV7-6 and TRBJ2-7 gives the full variable domain: GAGVSQSPRYKVTKRGQDVALRCDPISGHVSLYWYRQALGQGPEFLTYFNYEAQQDKSGLPNDRFSAERPEGSISTLTIQRTEQRDSAMYRCASSETTGGLGEQYFGPGTRLTVT.

This clonotype has more than one count but fewer than ten. The chain recombines TRBV20-1 with TRBJ2-7; 11 bases align to TRBD2. The CDR3 runs 14 residues. Germline lookup yields CDR1 DFQATT and CDR2 SNEGSKA (reference sequence). The V gene end was trimmed by 4 bases and the J gene end by 3 bases; junction bases not matched to a gene: 5. CDR3 in DNA: TGCAGTGCTATTCCCGGGACTAGCGGCTACGAGCAGTACTTC. Its protein is CSAIPGTSGYEQYF.

The chain has TRBV5-1 and TRBJ2-5; D possibly corresponds to TRBD2 (7 bases). The CDR3 spans 15 residues. Germline V gene sequence: CDR1 SGHRS, CDR2 YFSETQ. Trimming removed 2 bases from V and 3 bases from J, with 14 bases in between. CDR3 protein: CASSLRGAIEETQYF. The CDR3 bases are TGCGCCAGCAGCTTACGGGGGGCGATCGAAGAGACCCAGTACTTC.

The V and J genes are TRBV3-1 and TRBJ1-6; D not certain. Germline V gene lookup returns CDR1 LGHDT and CDR2 YNNKEL (reference sequence). Trimming shortened V by 1 base and J by 7 bases, and 11 bases separated the two germline ends. The CDR3 is made up of 15 amino acids. CDR3 DNA: TGTGCCAGCAGCCAAGGTAGAAGTCTGAATTCACCCCTCCACTTT. Its translation: CASSQGRSLNSPLHF.

The chain recombines TRBV29-1 with TRBJ1-1; 7 nucleotides line up with TRBD1. This CDR3 has 13 amino acids. V lost 7 bases, J lost 1 base, and 6 bases stayed unmatched. Germline V gene lookup returns CDR1 SQVTM and CDR2 ANQGSEA. CDR3 coding DNA: TGCAGCGCCGCACAGGGGACGAACACTGAAGCTTTCTTT. This translates into CSAAQGTNTEAFF. The whole variable domain, filled in from reference TRBV29-1 and TRBJ1-1, reads SAVISQKPSRDICQRGTSLTIQCQVDSQVTMMFWYRQQPGQSLTLIATANQGSEATYESGFVIDKFPISRPNLTFSTLTVSNMSPEDSSIYLCSAAQGTNTEAFFGQGTRLTVV.

This clonotype was counted ten times or more. V usage is TRBV6-1 and J usage is TRBJ1-1, with no clear D. V was cut by 7 bases and J by 2 bases, with 14 bases left in between. There are 14 residues in the CDR3. Germline V gene data show CDR1 as MNHNS and CDR2 as SASEGT. The CDR3, as DNA: TGTGCCAGCATGGTAGGAAGATTAAACACTGAAGCTTTCTTT. Translating it yields CASMVGRLNTEAFF.

The sample holds a few counts of this clonotype. The chain uses TRBV20-1 and TRBJ2-5; D is possibly TRBD1 or TRBD2 (5 bases each). CDR3 length equals 12 residues. Germline assignment: CDR1 DFQATT and CDR2 SNEGSKA (reference sequence). The CDR3 DNA sequence: TGCAGCGTCCGTGAGGGGCTGGAGACCCAGTACTTC. It specifies CSVREGLETQYF.

The chain is built from TRBV12-3 or TRBV12-4 and TRBJ2-3, with 8 nucleotides matching TRBD2. The J segment lost 1 base and the V segment lost 3 bases, leaving 6 bases of the junction unmatched. The CDR3 consists of 16 residues. The CDR3 DNA reads TGTGCCAGCAGTTTCATGAGCGGGGGAGGCACAGATACGCAGTATTTT. This gives the protein CASSFMSGGGTDTQYF.

This clonotype was counted ten times or more. The rearrangement joins TRBV4-3 to TRBJ1-2; no clear D. Per germline, CDR1 LGHNA and CDR2 YSLEER. This CDR3 is 12 amino acids long. Between the trimmed V and J ends, which lost 1 base and 2 bases, there was a span of 2 bases. CDR3 bases: TGCGCCAGCAGCCAAGGGAACTATGGCTACACCTTC. It yields the protein CASSQGNYGYTF.

This clonotype has just a few counts. The rearrangement joins TRBV10-3 to TRBJ2-3, with 10 bases aligning to TRBD1. The J segment lost 2 bases and the V segment lost 10 bases, leaving 6 bases of the junction unmatched. Germline lookup yields CDR1 ENHRY and CDR2 SYGVKD. This CDR3 has 14 residues. The CDR3: CATRTGGPTDTQYF. CDR3 bases: TGTGCCACCCGGACAGGGGGACCCACAGATACGCAGTATTTT.

Only a few counts were recorded for this clonotype. This chain connects TRBV10-3 to TRBJ2-1; 14 positions agree with TRBD2. Trimming cost V 4 bases and J 8 bases; bases outside gene matches: 10. Germline CDR1 reads ENHRY; CDR2 reads SYGVKD. The CDR3 is 17 residues long. Here the CDR3 reads CAISARLAGGLGDEQFF. The CDR3 DNA reads TGTGCCATCAGTGCGAGACTAGCGGGAGGGCTGGGAGATGAGCAGTTCTTC.

The V gene is TRBV20-1, the J gene TRBJ2-3, with no clear D. The CDR3 has 11 residues. CDR1 is DFQATT, CDR2 SNEGSKA, per germline (reference sequence). V was pared by 5 bases and J by 7 bases, with 10 bases between. In DNA form, the CDR3 reads TGCAGTGCTGTCCAGCTAAATACGCAGTATTTT. Translated, it gives CSAVQLNTQYF.

This clonotype was seen a few times. An end of the junction does not agree with germline; a read error may underlie this. V is TRBV7-7 and J is TRBJ2-2, with D possibly TRBD1 on 6 matching bases. Germline-derived CDR1 and CDR2 are SSHAT and FNYEAQ (reference sequence). The CDR3 has 13 amino acids. The DNA for the CDR3 is TGTGCTAGCAGCCCCAGGACAGCCGGGGAGCTGTTTTTT. As protein: CASSPRTAGELFF.

The CDR3 DNA is TGTGCCAGCAGCGTAGGCGACGGGGGGTATGGGGAGACCCAGTACTTC. It encodes CASSVGDGGYGETQYF. The rearrangement joins TRBV9 to TRBJ2-5; 7 bases are a match to TRBD2. The CDR3 totals 16 residues. The V gene's germline CDR1 is SGDLS and CDR2 YYNGEE. V shed 0 bases and J 5 bases; nucleotides not matched to a gene: 10.

The CDR3 spells CASSLGLTQETQYF. For the CDR3, the DNA is TGTGCCAGCAGTTTAGGCCTGACCCAAGAGACCCAGTACTTC. The chain has TRBV12-3 or TRBV12-4 and TRBJ2-5, with unresolved D. The CDR3 runs 14 residues. V dropped 1 base and J dropped 1 base, with 7 bases sitting between them.

This clonotype appeared many times. The V gene is TRBV20-1, the J gene TRBJ2-3, with 9 bases fitting TRBD2. The germline CDR1 and CDR2 sequences are DFQATT and SNEGSKA (reference sequence). V lost 0 bases and J lost 4; bases outside the gene matches: 8. The CDR3 sequence is 16 residues long. The CDR3 sequence is CSARDLPSGEADTQYF. CDR3 DNA sequence: TGCAGTGCTAGAGATCTTCCTAGCGGGGAGGCAGATACGCAGTATTTT.

CDR3 in DNA: TGTGCCAGCAGTTGGGGAGGGGCCTACAATGAGCAGTTCTTC. Its translation: CASSWGGAYNEQFF. The chain combines TRBV12-3 or TRBV12-4 with TRBJ2-1, with 7 bases aligning to TRBD2. CDR3 length equals 14 residues. Trimming cost V 4 bases and J 2 bases; bases outside gene matches: 2.

J is TRBJ2-1 and V is TRBV7-2, with D possibly TRBD2 on 5 matching bases. Between the trimmed V and J ends, which lost 2 bases and 4 bases, there was a span of 15 bases. The CDR3 loop spans 16 amino acids. Germline V lookup: CDR1 SGHTA, CDR2 FQGNSA. The CDR3 nucleotides read TGTGCCAGCAGCTTAAAATCTCGTGCGGGTTACAATGAGCAGTTCTTC. Protein product: CASSLKSRAGYNEQFF.

In this sample, this clonotype turned up many times. The chain links TRBV7-2 to TRBJ2-1, with 8 positions matching TRBD2. CDR1 and CDR2 from the germline V gene are SGHTA and FQGNSA. The CDR3 is 15 residues long. Germline trimming cut 5 bases from V and 3 bases from J; bases unmatched to any gene: 6. The CDR3 reads CASSRTSGRYNEQFF. For the CDR3, the DNA is TGTGCCAGCAGCCGTACTAGCGGACGCTACAATGAGCAGTTCTTC.

The V and J genes are TRBV9 and TRBJ1-5; D is uncertain. Per the germline V gene, CDR1 is SGDLS and CDR2 is YYNGEE. The CDR3 totals 13 residues. With 0 bases removed from V and 5 bases from J, the gap between germline ends came to 6 bases. For the CDR3, the DNA is TGTGCCAGCAGCGTAGATGTCGATCAGCCCCAGCATTTT. It codes for CASSVDVDQPQHF.

This clonotype was counted ten times or more. The genes are TRBV27 and TRBJ1-6; D remains ambiguous. From germline, CDR1 is MNHEY and CDR2 SMNVEV (reference sequence). The CDR3 is 14 residues long. V was pared by 6 bases and J by 5 bases, with 11 bases between. This CDR3 reads CASSPFTNNSPLHF. The CDR3 region has the DNA TGTGCCAGCAGCCCATTCACGAATAATTCACCCCTCCACTTT.